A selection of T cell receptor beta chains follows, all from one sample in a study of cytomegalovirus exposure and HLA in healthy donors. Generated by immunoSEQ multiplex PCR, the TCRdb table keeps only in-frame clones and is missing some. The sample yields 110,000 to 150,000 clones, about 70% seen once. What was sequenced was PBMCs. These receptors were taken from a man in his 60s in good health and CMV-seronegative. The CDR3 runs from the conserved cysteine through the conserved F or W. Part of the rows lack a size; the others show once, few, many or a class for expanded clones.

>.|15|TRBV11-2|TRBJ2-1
CASSSWTSGGNEQFF
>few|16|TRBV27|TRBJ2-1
CASSLPPDSLTNEQFF
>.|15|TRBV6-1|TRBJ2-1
CASTMKGGRTNEQFF
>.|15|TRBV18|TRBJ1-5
CASSRSEGGNQPQHF
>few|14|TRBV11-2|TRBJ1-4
CASTSPQGGEKLFF
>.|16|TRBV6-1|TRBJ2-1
CASSVLAGGPYNEQFF
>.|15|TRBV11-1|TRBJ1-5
CASSPGQLRGQPQHF
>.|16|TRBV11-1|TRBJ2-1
CASSLLPGTGSNEQFF
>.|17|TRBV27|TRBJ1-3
CASSFVDKGVAGNTIYF
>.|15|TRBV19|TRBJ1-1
CATRGQGGSGTEAFF
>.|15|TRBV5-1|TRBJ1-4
CASSLEGQGNEKLFF
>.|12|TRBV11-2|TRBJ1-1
CASSLVLTEAFF
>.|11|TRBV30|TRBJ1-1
CAWRPRTEAFF
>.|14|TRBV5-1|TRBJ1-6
CASSLTGYDSPLHF
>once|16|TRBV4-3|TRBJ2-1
CASSQENRVGLNEQFF